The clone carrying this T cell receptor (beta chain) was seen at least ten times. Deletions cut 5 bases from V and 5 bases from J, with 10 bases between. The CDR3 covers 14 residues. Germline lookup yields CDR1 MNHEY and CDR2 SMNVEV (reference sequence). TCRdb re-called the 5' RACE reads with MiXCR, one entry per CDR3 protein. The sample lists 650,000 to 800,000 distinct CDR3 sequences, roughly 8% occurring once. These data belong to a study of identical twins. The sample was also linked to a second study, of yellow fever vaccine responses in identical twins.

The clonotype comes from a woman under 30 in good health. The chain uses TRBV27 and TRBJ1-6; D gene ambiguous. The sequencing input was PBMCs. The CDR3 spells CASSRRENNSPLHF. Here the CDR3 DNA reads TGTGCCAGCAGTAGACGGGAGAATAATTCACCCCTCCACTTT.